The 9 T cell receptor beta chains reported below all come from one sample, sequenced in a study of beta chain features in type 1 diabetes. Study-level findings and limits: TCRB CDR3s from Type 1 diabetes patients were moderately but significantly shorter in all four CD4+ subsets.

No cognate antigen is known for these TCRs. Expressed TCRB transcripts were sequenced because the isolated RNA had all been reverse transcribed beforehand. Profiling relied on immunoSEQ multiplex PCR, and the TCRdb table lists in-frame clones only, not all of them. The sample yields fewer than 350,000 clones, 15% seen once. Sequenced input: naive CD4+ T cells from blood. Receptor source: a man aged 18-30 years with type 1 diabetes.

The gene calls are TRBV4-1 and TRBJ2-7; 7 bases line up with TRBD2. Germline trimming cut 6 bases from V and 2 bases from J; bases unmatched to any gene: 10. This CDR3 comprises 15 residues. Germline CDR1 is MGHRA and CDR2 is YSYEKL. The CDR3 loop reads CASSPSGGRAYEQYF. The CDR3 nucleotides read TGCGCCAGCAGTCCCTCTGGGGGGAGGGCCTACGAGCAGTACTTC.

This clone was counted between two and nine times. DNA for the CDR3: TGTGCCAGCAGCTCCCTTAGACAGGGCACCGGGGAGCTGTTTTTT. Translation: CASSSLRQGTGELFF. The rearrangement uses TRBV14 and TRBJ2-2, with 7 bases fitting TRBD1. This CDR3 has 15 amino acids. Trimming removed 5 bases from V and 4 bases from J; junction bases left unmatched: 7. The V gene's germline CDR1 is SGHDN and CDR2 FVKESK.

This chain uses TRBV27 with TRBJ1-1; the match to TRBD1 covers 8 bases. This CDR3 contains 15 residues. From germline, CDR1 is MNHEY and CDR2 SMNVEV (reference sequence). V shed 1 base and J 11 bases; nucleotides not matched to a gene: 12. CDR3 DNA sequence: TGTGCCAGCAGTTTATTTCCAGGGGGCGCCAATAGTGCTTTCTTT. As protein: CASSLFPGGANSAFF.

This clone was observed once. V gene TRBV14 combines with J gene TRBJ1-1, with a possible D match to TRBD1 (6 bases). The CDR3 consists of 16 residues. The V gene lost 6 bases and the J gene lost 4 bases, with 21 bases spanning the gap. CDR1 and CDR2 (germline): SGHDN, FVKESK. The CDR3 DNA sequence: TGTGCCAGCAGACAGTCGGGACACGAGGCGGGCACTGAAGCTTTCTTT. Amino acid sequence: CASRQSGHEAGTEAFF.

The chain uses TRBV28 and TRBJ1-1; unclear D gene. The germline CDR1 and CDR2 sequences are MDHEN and SYDVKM. The ends were cut back, 7 bases at V and 3 bases at J, with 9 bases in the middle. The length of the CDR3 is 12 residues. CDR3 coding DNA: TGTGCCAGCACGGGTGTGGACACTGAAGCTTTCTTT. Amino acids: CASTGVDTEAFF.

This clone was found many times. The J gene is TRBJ2-3, the V gene TRBV29-1, with 7 bases matching TRBD2. J lost 4 bases, V lost 8 bases, and 9 bases had no gene match. The CDR3 totals 13 residues. Germline V CDR1 and CDR2: SQVTM, ANQGSEA. The CDR3 bases are TGCAGCATCTTGCGGGAGTTTGCAGATACGCAGTATTTT. Amino acids: CSILREFADTQYF.

Only a few counts were recorded for this clone. The V gene is TRBV4-2, the J gene TRBJ2-7; 7 bases align to TRBD2. Germline V gene lookup returns CDR1 LGHNA and CDR2 YNFKEQ. The trim removed 1 base at V and 2 bases at J, leaving 11 bases unmatched. The CDR3 contains 17 residues. CDR3 in amino acids: CASSQGPLGGTTYEQYF. The CDR3 bases are TGTGCCAGCAGCCAAGGTCCCCTGGGGGGGACTACCTACGAGCAGTACTTC.

This clone has a single count. The chain is built from TRBV28 and TRBJ2-3; 11 positions agree with TRBD2. CDR1 is MDHEN and CDR2 is SYDVKM in the germline V gene. V lost 4 bases, J lost 3 bases, and 6 bases stayed unmatched. The CDR3 sequence is 16 residues long. CDR3 amino acids: CASSSLAGEGTDTQYF. The CDR3 DNA follows: TGTGCCAGCAGTTCACTAGCGGGAGAGGGAACAGATACGCAGTATTTT.

This clone was counted only a few times. This rearrangement joins TRBV9 to TRBJ1-3; a weak D match, TRBD1 (5 bases). Germline V CDR1 and CDR2: SGDLS, YYNGEE. The CDR3 is 17 residues long. Between the trimmed V and J ends, which lost 4 bases and 0 bases, there was a span of 17 bases. CDR3 sequence: CASSPRRDSLSGNTIYF. CDR3 nucleotides: TGTGCCAGCAGCCCCCGACGAGACAGCCTCTCTGGAAACACCATATATTTT.